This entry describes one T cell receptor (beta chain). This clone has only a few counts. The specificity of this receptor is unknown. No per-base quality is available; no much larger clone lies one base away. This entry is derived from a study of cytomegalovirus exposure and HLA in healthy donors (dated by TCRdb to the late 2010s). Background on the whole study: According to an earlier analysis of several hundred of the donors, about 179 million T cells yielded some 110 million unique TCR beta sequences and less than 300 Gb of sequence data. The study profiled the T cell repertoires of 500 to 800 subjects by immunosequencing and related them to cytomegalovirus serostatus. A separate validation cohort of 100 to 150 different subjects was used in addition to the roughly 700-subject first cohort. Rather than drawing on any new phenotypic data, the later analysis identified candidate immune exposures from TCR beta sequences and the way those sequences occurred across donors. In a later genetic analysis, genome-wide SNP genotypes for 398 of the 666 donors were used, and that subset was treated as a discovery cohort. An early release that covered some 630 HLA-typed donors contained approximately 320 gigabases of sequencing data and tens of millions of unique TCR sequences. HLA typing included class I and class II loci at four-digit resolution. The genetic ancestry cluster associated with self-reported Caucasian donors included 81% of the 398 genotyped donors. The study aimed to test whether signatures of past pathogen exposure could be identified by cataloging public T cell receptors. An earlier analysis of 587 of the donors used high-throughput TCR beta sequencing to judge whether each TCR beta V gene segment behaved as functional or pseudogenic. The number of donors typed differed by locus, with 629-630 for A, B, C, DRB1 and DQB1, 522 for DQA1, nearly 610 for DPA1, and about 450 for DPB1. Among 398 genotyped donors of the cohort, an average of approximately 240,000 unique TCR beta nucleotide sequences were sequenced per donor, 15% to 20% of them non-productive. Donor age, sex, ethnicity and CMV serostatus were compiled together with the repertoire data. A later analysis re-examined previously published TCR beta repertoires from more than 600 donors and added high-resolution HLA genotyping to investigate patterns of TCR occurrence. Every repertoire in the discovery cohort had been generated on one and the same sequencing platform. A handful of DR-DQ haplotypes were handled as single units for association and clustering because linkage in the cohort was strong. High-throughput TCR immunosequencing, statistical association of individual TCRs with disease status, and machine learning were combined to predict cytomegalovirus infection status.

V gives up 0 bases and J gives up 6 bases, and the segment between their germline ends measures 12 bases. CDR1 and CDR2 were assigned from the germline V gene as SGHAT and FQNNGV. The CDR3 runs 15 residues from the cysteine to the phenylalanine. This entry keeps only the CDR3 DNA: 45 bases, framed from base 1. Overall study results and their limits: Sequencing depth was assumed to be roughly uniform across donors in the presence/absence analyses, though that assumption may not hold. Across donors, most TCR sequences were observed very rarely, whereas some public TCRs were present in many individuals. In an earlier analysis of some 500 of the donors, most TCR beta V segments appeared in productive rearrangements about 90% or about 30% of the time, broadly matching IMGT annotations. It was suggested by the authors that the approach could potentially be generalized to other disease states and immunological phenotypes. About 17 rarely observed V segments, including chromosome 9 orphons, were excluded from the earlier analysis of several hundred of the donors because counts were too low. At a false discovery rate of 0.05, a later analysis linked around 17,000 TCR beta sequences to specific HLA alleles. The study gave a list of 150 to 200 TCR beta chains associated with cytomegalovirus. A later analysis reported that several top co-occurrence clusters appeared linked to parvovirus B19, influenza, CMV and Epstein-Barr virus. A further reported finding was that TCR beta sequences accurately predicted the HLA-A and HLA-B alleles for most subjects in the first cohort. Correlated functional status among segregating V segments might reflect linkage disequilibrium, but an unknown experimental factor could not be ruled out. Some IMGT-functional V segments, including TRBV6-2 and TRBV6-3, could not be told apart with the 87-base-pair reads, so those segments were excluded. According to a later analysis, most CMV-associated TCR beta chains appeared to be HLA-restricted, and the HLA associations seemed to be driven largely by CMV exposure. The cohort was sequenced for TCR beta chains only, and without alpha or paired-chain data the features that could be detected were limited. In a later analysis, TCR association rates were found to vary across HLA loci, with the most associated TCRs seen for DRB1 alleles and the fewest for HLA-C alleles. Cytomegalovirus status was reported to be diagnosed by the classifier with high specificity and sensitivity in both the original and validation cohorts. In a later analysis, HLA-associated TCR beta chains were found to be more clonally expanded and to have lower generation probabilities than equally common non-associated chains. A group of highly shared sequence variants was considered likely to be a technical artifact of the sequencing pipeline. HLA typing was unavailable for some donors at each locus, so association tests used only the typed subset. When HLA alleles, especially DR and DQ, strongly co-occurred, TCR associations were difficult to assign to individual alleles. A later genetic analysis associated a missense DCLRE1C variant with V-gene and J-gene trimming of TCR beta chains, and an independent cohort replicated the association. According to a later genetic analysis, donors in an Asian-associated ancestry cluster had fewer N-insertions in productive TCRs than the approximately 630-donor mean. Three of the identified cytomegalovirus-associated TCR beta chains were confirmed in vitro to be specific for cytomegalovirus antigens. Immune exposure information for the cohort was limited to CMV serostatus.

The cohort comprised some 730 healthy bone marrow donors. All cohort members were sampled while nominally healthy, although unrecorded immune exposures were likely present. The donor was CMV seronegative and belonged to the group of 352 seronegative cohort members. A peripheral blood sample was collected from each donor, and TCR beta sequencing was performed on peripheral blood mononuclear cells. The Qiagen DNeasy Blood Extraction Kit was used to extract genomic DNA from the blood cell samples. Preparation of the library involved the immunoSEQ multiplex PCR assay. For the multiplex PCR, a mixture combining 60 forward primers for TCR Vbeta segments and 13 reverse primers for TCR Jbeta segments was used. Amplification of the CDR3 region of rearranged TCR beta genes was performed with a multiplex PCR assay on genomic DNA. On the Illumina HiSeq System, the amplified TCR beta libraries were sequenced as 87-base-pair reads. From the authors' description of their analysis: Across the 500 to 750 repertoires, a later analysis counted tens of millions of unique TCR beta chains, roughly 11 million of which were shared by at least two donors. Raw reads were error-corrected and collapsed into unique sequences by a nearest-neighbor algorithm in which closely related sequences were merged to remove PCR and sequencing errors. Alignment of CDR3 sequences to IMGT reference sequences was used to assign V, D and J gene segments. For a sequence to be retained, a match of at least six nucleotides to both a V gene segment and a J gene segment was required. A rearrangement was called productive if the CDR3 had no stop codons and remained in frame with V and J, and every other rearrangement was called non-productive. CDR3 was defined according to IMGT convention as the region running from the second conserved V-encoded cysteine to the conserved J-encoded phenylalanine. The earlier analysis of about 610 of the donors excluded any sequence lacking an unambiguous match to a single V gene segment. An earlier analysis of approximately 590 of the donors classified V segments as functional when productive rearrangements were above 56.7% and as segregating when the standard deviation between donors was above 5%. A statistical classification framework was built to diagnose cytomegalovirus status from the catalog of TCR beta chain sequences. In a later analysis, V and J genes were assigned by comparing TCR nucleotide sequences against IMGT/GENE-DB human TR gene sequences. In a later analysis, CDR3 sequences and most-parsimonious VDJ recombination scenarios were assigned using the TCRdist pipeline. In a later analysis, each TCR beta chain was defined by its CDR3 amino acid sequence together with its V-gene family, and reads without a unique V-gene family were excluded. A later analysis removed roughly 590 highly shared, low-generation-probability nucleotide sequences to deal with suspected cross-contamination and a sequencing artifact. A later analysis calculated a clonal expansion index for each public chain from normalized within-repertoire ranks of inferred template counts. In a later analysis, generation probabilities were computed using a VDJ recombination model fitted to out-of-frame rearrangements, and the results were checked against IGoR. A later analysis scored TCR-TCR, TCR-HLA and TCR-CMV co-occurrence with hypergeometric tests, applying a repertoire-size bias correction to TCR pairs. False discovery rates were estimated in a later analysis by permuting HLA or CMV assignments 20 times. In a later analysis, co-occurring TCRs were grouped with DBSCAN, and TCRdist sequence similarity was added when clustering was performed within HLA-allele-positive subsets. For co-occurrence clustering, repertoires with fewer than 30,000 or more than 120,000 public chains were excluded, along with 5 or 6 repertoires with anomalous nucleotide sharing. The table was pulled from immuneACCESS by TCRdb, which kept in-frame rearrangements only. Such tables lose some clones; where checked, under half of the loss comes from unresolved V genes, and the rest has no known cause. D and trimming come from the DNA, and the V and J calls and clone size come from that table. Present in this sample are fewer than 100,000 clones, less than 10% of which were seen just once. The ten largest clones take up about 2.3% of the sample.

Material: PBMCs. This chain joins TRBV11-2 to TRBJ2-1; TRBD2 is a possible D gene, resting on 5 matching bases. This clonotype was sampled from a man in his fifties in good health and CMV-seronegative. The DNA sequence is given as TGTGCCAGCAGCTTAGAAAGCGGCCCCCTCAATGAGCAGTTCTTC. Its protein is CASSLESGPLNEQFF.